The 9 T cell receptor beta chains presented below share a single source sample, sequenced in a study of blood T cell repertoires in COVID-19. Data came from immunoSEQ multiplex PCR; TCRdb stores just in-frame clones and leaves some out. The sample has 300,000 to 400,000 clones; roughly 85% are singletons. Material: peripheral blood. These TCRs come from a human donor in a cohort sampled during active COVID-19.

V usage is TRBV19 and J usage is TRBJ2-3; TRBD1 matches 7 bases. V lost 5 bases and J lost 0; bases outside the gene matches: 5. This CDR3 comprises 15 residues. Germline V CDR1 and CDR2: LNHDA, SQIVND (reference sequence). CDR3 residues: CASSPTTGSTDTQYF. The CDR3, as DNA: TGTGCCAGTAGTCCCACGACAGGGAGCACAGATACGCAGTATTTT.

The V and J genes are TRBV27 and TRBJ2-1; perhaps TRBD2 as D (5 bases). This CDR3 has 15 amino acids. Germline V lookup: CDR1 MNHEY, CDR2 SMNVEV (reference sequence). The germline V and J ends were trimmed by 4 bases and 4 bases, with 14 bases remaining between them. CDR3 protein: CASSSRGTLYNEQFF. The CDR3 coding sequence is TGTGCCAGCAGTTCCCGGGGAACTCTTTACAATGAGCAGTTCTTC.

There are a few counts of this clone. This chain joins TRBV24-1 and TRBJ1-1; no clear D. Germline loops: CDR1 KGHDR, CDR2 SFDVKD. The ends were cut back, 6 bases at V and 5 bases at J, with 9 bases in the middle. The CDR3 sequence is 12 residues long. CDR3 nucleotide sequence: TGTGCCACCAGTAATAGGGAGACTGAAGCTTTCTTT. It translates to CATSNRETEAFF.

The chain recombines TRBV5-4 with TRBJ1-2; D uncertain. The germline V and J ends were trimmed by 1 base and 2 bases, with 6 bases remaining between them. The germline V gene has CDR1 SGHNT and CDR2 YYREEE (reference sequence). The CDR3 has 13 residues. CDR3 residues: CASSLSENYGYTF. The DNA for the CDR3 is TGTGCCAGCAGCTTGTCAGAAAACTATGGCTACACCTTC.

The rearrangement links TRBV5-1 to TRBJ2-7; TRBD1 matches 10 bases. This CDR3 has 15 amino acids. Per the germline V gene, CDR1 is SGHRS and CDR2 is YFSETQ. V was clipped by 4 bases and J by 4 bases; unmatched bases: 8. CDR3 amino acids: CASSNDPGQGYEQYF. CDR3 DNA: TGCGCCAGCAGCAATGACCCGGGACAGGGGTACGAGCAGTACTTC.

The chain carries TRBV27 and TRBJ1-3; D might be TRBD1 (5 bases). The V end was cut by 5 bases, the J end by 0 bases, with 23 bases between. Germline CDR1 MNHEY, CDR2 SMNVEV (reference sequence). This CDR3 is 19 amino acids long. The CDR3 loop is CASSPSTVNLYRSGNTIYF. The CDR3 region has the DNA TGTGCCAGCAGTCCGTCGACAGTGAATCTTTACCGCTCTGGAAACACCATATATTTT.

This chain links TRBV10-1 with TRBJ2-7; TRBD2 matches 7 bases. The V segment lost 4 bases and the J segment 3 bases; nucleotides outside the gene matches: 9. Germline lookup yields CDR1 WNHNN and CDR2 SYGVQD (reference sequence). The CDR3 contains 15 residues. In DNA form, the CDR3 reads TGCGCCAGCAGTGGTGGAGCGGGGTTGATCTACGAGCAGTACTTC. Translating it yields CASSGGAGLIYEQYF.

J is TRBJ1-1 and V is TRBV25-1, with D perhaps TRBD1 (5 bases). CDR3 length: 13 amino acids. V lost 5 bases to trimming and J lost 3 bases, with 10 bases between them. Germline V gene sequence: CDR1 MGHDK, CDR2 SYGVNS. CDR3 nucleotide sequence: TGTGCCAGCAGTAAGGACATTCACACTGAAGCTTTCTTT. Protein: CASSKDIHTEAFF.

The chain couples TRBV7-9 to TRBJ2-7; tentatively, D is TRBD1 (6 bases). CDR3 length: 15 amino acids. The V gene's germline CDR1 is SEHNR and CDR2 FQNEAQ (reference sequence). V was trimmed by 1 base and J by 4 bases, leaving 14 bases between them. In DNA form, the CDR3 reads TGTGCCAGCAGCTTAGAGGGTATGGGGGCTTACGAGCAGTACTTC. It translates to CASSLEGMGAYEQYF.